This TCR beta chain was observed in a study of CD8+CD57+ T cells in acquired aplastic anemia. Study at large: The study obtained an average of roughly 3 ug of DNA from sorted CD4+ and CD8+ cells.

Patients chosen for sequencing had shown CD8+CD57+ cell expansion by flow cytometry. As a group, the patients uniformly had severe acquired aplastic anemia. For CDR3 and TCR beta VDJ profiling, genomic DNA was the template used. A single record per CDR3 protein comes from TCRdb applying MiXCR to the reads. Of about 200,000 distinct CDR3 sequences in the sample, around three fifths were seen once. As to this clonotype: Its antigen is still unknown.

Germline loops: CDR1 WNHNN, CDR2 SYGVQD (reference sequence). V dropped 0 bases and J dropped 2; count of bases not matched to a gene: 9. The length of the CDR3 is 19 residues. Study-level points and caveats: Patients and controls shared 25 to 35 CD8+ CDR3 sequences, which appeared highly expressed in patients and within their immunodominant clones.

The specimen was sorted CD4+, CD8+, or CD8+CD57+ T cells (not recorded which) from PBMCs. The sequence derives from a human donor with aplastic anemia. This chain links TRBV10-1 with TRBJ2-2; TRBD2 aligns across 10 bases. In DNA form, the CDR3 reads TGCGCCAGCAGTGAGTCGATAGGGGCTAGCGGGAGAAACACCGGGGAGCTGTTTTTT. Residues: CASSESIGASGRNTGELFF.